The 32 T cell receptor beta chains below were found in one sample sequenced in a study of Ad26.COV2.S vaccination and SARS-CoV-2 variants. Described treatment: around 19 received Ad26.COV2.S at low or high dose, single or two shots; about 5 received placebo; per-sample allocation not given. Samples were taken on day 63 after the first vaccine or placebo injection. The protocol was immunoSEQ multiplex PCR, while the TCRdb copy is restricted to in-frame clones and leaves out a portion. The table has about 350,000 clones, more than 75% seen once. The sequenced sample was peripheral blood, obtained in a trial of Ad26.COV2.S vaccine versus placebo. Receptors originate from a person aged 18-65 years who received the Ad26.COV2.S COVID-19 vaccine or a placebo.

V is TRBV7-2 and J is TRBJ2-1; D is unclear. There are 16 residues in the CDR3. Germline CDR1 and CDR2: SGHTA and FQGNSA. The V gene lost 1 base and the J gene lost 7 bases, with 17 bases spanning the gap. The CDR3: CASSLVGRYLRNEQFF. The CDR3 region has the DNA TGTGCCAGCAGCTTAGTTGGCAGATACTTAAGGAATGAGCAGTTCTTC.

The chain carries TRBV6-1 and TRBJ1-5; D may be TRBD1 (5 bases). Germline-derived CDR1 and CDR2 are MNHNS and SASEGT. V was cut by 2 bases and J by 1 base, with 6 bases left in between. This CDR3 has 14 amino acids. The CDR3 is CASSEPGSNQPQHF. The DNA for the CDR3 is TGTGCCAGCAGTGAACCAGGGAGCAATCAGCCCCAGCATTTT.

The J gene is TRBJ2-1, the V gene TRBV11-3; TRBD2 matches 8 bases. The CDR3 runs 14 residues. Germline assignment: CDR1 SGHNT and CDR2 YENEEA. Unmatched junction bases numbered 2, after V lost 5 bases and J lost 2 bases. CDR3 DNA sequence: TGTGCCAGCAGCCCTAGCGGGCCCTACAATGAGCAGTTCTTC. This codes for CASSPSGPYNEQFF.

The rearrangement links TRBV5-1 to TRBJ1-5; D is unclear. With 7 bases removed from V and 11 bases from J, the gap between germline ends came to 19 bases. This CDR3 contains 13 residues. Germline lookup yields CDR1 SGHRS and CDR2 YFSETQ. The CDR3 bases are TGCGCCAGCCCTCCTAGACGGCTGGGGACCCAGCATTTT. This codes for CASPPRRLGTQHF.

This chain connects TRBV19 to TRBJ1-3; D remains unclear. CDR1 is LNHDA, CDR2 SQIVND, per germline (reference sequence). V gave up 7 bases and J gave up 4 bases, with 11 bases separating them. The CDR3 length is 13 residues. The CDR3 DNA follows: TGTGCCAGTATCGCCTCGACGGGAAACACCATATATTTT. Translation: CASIASTGNTIYF.

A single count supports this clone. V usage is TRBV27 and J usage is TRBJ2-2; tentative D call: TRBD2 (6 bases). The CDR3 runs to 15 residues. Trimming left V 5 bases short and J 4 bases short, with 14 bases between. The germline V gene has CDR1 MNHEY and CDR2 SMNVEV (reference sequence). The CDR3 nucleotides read TGTGCCAGCAGTATCGGGAGTGGTAGCACCGGGGAGCTGTTTTTT. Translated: CASSIGSGSTGELFF.

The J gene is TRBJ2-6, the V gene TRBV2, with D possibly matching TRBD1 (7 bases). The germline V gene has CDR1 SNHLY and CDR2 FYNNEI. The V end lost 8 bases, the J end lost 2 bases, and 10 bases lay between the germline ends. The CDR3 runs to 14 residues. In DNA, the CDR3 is TGTGCCAGCTCCAGGGGGGCTGGGGCCAACGTCCTGACTTTC. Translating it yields CASSRGAGANVLTF. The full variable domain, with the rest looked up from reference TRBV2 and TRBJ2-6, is EPEVTQTPSHQVTQMGQEVILRCVPISNHLYFYWYRQILGQKVEFLVSFYNNEISEKSEIFDDQFSVERPDGSNFTLKIRSTKLEDSAMYFCASSRGAGANVLTFGAGSRLTVL.

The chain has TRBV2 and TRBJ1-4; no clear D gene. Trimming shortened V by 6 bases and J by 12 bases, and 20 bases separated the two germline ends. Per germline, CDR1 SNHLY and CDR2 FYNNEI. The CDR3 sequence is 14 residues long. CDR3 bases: TGTGCCAGCAGGGCCGGATTCACCGTAGCGGAACTGTTTTTT. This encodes CASRAGFTVAELFF.

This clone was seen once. The CDR3 spells CASSFRSGQWSSYEQYF. For the CDR3, the DNA is TGTGCCAGCAGTTTCAGGAGCGGGCAGTGGAGCTCCTACGAGCAGTACTTC. The rearrangement joins TRBV27 to TRBJ2-7; D perhaps matches TRBD2 (6 bases). CDR1 is MNHEY and CDR2 is SMNVEV in the germline V gene (reference sequence). The CDR3 runs 17 residues. The V gene lost 3 bases and the J gene lost 0 bases, with 18 bases spanning the gap.

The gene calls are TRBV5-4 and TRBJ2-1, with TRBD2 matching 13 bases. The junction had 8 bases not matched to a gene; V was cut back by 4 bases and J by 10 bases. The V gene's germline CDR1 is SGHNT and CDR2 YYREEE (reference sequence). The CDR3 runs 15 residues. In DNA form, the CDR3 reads TGTGCCAGCAGCCCCGGGACTAGCGGGATTGGAGAGCAGTTCTTC. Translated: CASSPGTSGIGEQFF.

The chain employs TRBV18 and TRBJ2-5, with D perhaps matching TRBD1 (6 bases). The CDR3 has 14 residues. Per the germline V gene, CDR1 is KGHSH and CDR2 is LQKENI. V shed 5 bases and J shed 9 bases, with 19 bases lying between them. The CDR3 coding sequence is TGTGCCAGCTCATCGGCCACAGGGTCCTCGGCCCAGTACTTC. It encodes CASSSATGSSAQYF.

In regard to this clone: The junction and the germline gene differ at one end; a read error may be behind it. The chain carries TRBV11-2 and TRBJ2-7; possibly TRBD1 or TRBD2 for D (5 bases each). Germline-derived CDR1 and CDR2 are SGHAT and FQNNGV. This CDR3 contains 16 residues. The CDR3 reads CASSLEGQRLSYEQYF. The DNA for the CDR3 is TGTGCCAGCAGCCTAGAGGGGCAGCGCCTCTCCTACGAGCAGTACTTC.

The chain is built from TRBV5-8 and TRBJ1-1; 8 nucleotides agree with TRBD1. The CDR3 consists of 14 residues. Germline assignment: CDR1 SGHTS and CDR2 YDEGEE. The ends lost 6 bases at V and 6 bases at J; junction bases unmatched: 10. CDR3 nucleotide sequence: TGTGCCAGCACATGGACAGGGCTGGACCCTGAAGCTTTCTTT. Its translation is CASTWTGLDPEAFF. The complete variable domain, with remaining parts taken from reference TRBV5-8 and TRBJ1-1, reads EAGVTQSPTHLIKTRGQQATLRCSPISGHTSVYWYQQALGLGLQFLLWYDEGEERNRGNFPPRFSGRQFPNYSSELNVNALELEDSALYLCASTWTGLDPEAFFGQGTRLTVV.

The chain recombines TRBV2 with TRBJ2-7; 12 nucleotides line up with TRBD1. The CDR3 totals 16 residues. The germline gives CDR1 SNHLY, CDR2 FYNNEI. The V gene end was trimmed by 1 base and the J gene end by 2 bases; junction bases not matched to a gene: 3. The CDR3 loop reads CASSEGGDRGPYEQYF. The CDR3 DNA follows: TGTGCCAGCAGTGAAGGAGGGGACAGGGGGCCCTACGAGCAGTACTTC.

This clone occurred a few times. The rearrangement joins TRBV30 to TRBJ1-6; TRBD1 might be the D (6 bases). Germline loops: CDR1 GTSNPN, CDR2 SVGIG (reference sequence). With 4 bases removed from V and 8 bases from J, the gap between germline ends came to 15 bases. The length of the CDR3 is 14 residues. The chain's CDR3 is CAWNKQGLDSPLHF. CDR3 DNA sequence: TGTGCCTGGAACAAACAGGGCTTGGATTCACCCCTCCACTTT.

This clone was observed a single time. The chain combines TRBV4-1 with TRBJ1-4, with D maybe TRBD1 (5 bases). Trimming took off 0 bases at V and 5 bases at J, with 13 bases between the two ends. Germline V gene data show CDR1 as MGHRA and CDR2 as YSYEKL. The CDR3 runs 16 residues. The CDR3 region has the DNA TGCGCCAGCAGCCAAGACCCGACAGAGTCAAATGAAAAACTGTTTTTT. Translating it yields CASSQDPTESNEKLFF.

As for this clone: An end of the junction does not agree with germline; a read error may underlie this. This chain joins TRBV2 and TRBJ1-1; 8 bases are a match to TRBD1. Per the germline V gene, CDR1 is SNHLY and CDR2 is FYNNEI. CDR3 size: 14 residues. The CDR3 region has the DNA TGTGCCACCAGTAACAGGGGGTGGAACACTGAAGCTTTCTTT. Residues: CATSNRGWNTEAFF.

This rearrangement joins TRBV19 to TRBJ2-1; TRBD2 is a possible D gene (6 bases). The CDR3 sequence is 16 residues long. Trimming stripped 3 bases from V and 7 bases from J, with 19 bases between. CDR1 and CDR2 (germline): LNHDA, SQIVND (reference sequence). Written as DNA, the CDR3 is TGTGCCAGTAGTATCTGGCGGGATAAGTTTATGAATGAGCAGTTCTTC. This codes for CASSIWRDKFMNEQFF.

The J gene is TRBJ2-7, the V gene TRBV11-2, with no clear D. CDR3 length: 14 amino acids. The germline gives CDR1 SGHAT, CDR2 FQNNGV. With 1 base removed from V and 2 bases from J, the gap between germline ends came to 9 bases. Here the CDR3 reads CASSLVTKPYEQYF. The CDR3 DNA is TGTGCCAGCAGCTTAGTTACCAAACCCTACGAGCAGTACTTC. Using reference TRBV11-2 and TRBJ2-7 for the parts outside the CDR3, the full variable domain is EAGVAQSPRYKIIEKRQSVAFWCNPISGHATLYWYQQILGQGPKLLIQFQNNGVVDDSQLPKDRFSAERLKGVDSTLKIQPAKLEDSAVYLCASSLVTKPYEQYFGPGTRLTVT.

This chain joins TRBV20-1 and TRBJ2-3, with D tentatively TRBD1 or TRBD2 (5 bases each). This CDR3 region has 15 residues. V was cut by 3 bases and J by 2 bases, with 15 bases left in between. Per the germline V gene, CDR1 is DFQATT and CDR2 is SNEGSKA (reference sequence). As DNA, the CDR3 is TGCAGTGCTAGTCTGTTTTTCGGGACCACAGATACGCAGTATTTT. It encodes CSASLFFGTTDTQYF.

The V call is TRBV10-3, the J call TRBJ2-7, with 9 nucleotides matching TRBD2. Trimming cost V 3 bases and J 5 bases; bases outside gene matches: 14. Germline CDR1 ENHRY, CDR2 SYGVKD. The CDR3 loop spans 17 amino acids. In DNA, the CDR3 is TGTGCCATCAGTGATAATAGGATTCTAGCGGGACCCGACGAGCAGTACTTC. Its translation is CAISDNRILAGPDEQYF.

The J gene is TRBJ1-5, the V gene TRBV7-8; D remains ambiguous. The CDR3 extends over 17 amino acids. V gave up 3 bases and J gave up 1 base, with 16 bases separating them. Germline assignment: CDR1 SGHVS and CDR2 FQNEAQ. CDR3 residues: CASSFSDAGISNQPQHF. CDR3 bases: TGTGCCAGCAGCTTTTCGGACGCCGGAATCAGCAATCAGCCCCAGCATTTT.

CDR3 sequence: CASSGQGIEQYF. DNA of the CDR3: TGTGCCAGCAGCGGACAGGGGATCGAGCAGTACTTC. J is TRBJ2-7 and V is TRBV2, with 9 bases aligning to TRBD1. V lost 6 bases, J lost 6 bases, and 3 bases stayed unmatched. This CDR3 has 12 residues. Germline V gene sequence: CDR1 SNHLY, CDR2 FYNNEI. Using reference TRBV2 and TRBJ2-7 for the parts outside the CDR3, the full variable domain is EPEVTQTPSHQVTQMGQEVILRCVPISNHLYFYWYRQILGQKVEFLVSFYNNEISEKSEIFDDQFSVERPDGSNFTLKIRSTKLEDSAMYFCASSGQGIEQYFGPGTRLTVT.

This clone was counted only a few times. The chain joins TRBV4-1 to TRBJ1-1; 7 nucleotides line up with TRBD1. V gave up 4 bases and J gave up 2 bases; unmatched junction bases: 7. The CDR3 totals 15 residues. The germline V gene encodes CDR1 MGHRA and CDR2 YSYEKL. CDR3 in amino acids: CASSRSTGLNTEAFF. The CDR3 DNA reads TGCGCCAGCAGCCGATCGACAGGGTTAAACACTGAAGCTTTCTTT.

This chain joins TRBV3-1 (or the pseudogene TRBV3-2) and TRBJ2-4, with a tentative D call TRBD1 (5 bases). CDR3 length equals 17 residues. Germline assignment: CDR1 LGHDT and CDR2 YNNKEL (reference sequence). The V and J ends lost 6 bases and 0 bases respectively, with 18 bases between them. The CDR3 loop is CASRILVGHIAKNIQYF. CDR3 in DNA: TGTGCCAGCAGAATACTCGTTGGACATATAGCCAAAAACATTCAGTACTTC.

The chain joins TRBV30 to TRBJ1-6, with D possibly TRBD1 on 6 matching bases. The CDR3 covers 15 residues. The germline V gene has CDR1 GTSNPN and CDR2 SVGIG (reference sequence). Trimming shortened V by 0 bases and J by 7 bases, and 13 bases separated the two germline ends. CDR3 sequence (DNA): TGTGCCTGGAGTGTACTTCAGGGGCAGAATTCACCCCTCCACTTT. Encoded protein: CAWSVLQGQNSPLHF.

This CDR3 is CASVRGNTDTQYF. CDR3 nucleotide sequence: TGTGCCAGTGTCAGGGGCAACACAGATACGCAGTATTTT. The chain is built from TRBV19 and TRBJ2-3, with D maybe TRBD1 (6 bases). There are 13 residues in the CDR3. The V end lost 8 bases, the J end lost 2 bases, and 11 bases lay between the germline ends. Germline CDR1 reads LNHDA; CDR2 reads SQIVND (reference sequence).

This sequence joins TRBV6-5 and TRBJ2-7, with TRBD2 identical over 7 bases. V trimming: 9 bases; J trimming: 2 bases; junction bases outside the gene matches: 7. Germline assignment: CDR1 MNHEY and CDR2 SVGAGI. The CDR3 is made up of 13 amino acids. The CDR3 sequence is CASSRLAAYEQYF. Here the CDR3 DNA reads TGTGCCAGTTCCCGACTAGCAGCCTACGAGCAGTACTTC.

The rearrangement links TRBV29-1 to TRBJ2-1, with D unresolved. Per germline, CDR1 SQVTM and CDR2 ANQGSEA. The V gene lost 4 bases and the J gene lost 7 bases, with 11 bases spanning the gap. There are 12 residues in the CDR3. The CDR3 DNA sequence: TGCAGCGTTGGCCCCCCGCTTAATGAGCAGTTCTTC. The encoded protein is CSVGPPLNEQFF.

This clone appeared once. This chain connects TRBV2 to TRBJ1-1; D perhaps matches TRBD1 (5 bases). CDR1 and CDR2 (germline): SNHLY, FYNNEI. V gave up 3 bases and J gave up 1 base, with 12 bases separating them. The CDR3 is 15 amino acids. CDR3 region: CASSDESGANTEAFF. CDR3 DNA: TGTGCCAGCAGTGATGAGAGTGGGGCGAACACTGAAGCTTTCTTT.

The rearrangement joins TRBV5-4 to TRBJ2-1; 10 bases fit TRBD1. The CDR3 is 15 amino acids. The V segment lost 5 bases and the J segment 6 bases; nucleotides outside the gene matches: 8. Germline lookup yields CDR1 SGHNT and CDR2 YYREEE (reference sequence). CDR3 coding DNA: TGTGCCAGCAGGGTGGTGGGGACAGGGGCCAATGAGCAGTTCTTC. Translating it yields CASRVVGTGANEQFF.

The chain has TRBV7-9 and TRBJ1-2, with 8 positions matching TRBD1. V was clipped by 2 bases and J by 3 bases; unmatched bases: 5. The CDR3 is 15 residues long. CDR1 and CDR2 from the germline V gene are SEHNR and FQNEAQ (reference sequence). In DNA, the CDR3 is TGTGCCAGCAGCTTATTCCAGGGGGCGGACTATGGCTACACCTTC. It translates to CASSLFQGADYGYTF.